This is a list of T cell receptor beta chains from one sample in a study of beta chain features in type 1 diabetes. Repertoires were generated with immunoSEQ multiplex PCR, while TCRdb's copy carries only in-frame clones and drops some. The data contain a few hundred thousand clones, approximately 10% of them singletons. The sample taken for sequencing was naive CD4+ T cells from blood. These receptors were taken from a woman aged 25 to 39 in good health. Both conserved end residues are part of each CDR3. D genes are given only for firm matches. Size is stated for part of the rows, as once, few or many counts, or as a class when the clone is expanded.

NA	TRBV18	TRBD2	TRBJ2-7	TGTGCCAGCTCACGCCCGGGACTAGCGGGGTACGAGCAGTACTTC	CASSRPGLAGYEQYF
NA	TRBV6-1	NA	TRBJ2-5	TGTGCCAGCAGTGAAGCGGCCCAGCGAGAAGAGACCCAGTACTTC	CASSEAAQREETQYF
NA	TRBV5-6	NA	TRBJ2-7	TGTGCCAGCAGCCAGGACACCTCCTACGAGCAGTACTTC	CASSQDTSYEQYF
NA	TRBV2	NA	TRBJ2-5	TGTGCCAGCAGGGCCCTCACAGGCGGACAAGAGACCCAGTACTTC	CASRALTGGQETQYF
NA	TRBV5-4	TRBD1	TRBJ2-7	TGTGCCAGCAGCCCGGGACAGGTCTACGAGCAGTACTTC	CASSPGQVYEQYF
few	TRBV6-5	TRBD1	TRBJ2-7	TGTGCCAGCAGTTACTCTGGGACAGGGGACTACGAGCAGTACTTC	CASSYSGTGDYEQYF
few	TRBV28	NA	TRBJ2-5	TGTGCCAGCAGCCGGTCGGGAGTAGAAGAGACCCAGTACTTC	CASSRSGVEETQYF
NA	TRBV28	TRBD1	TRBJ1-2	TGTGCCAGCAGTTTACCCGGACAGGGGGCCCATGGCTACACCTTC	CASSLPGQGAHGYTF
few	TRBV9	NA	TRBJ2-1	TGTGCCAGCAGCGCAGAGGGCGGCGAGCAGTTCTTC	CASSAEGGEQFF
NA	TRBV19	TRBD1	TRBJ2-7	TGTGCCAGTAGTACAACAGGGGGCTCGCCTCAGAACGAGCAGTACTTC	CASSTTGGSPQNEQYF
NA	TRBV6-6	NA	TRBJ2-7	TGTGCCAGCAGTATACCCGGGAACTCCTACGAGCAGTACTTC	CASSIPGNSYEQYF
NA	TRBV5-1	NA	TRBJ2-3	TGCGCCAGCAGCTTGAAGCGGCGCACAGATACGCAGTATTTT	CASSLKRRTDTQYF
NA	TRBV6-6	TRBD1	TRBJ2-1	TGTGCCAGCGGTAGGGACAGTGACTCGATCTTC	CASGRDSDSIF
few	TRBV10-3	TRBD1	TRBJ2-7	TGTGCCATCAGTGGGACCGGGACAGGTACTACCTACGAGCAGTACTTC	CAISGTGTGTTYEQYF
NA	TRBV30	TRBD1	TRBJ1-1	TGTGCCTGGAGCGAACAGGGGGAAACTGAAGCTTTCTTT	CAWSEQGETEAFF
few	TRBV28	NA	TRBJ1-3	TGTGCCAGCAGCATCAACAGCGGAAACACCATATATTTT	CASSINSGNTIYF
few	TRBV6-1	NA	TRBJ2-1	TGTGCCAGCACCGGTCTCGATGAGCAGTTCTTC	CASTGLDEQFF
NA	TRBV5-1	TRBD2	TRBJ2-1	TGCGCCAGCAGCTTCGGCGGGAGGACCAATGAGCAGTTCTTC	CASSFGGRTNEQFF
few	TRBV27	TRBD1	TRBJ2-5	TGTGCCAGCAGTCAACCGACAGGGGCAATCCAAGAGACCCAGTACTTC	CASSQPTGAIQETQYF
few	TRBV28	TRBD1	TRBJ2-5	TGTGCCAGCAGGCGGGACAGGATTCTACAAGAGACCCAGTACTTC	CASRRDRILQETQYF
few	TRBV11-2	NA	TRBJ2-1	TGTGCCAGCAGCTTCTTGCGGAGCTCCTACAATGAGCAGTTCTTC	CASSFLRSSYNEQFF
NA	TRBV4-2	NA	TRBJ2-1	TGTGCCAGCAGCCAAGATGGCATCTCCTACAATGAGCAGTTCTTC	CASSQDGISYNEQFF
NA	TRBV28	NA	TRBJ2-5	TGTGCCATCGGACAGCAAGAGACCCAGTACTTC	CAIGQQETQYF
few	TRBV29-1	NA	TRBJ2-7	TGCAGCGGTACCGACAGATACGAGCAGTACTTC	CSGTDRYEQYF
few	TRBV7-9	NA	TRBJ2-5	TGTGCCAGCAGCTTCACCGGGACCCAGTACTTC	CASSFTGTQYF
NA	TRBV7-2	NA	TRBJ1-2	TGTGCCAGCAGCATAAGTCGGGGGGAGCTTGGCTACACCTTC	CASSISRGELGYTF
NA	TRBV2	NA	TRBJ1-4	TGTGCCAGCAGTGAGGGGGGAATTAATGAAAAACTGTTTTTT	CASSEGGINEKLFF
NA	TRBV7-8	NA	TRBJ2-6	TGTGCCAGCAGCACCGGGATTGGGGGGGCCAACGTCCTGACTTTC	CASSTGIGGANVLTF
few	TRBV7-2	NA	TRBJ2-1	TGTGCCAGCAGTCCGAGGGTGGCGGGTAATGAGCAGTTCTTC	CASSPRVAGNEQFF
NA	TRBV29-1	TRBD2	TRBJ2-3	TGCAGCGTTGAGGGCGGGGGGTTCACAGATACGCAGTATTTT	CSVEGGGFTDTQYF
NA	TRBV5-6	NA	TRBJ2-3	TGTGCCAGCAGCTTGTATTCACCGGGGACAGATACGCAGTATTTT	CASSLYSPGTDTQYF
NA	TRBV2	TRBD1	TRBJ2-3	TGTGCCAGCAGTGGACAGGGGGTAGATACGCAGTATTTT	CASSGQGVDTQYF
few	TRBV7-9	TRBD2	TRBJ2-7	TGTGCCAGCAGCCCGGGACTAGCGGGAGATTTGGCCTACGAGCAGTACTTC	CASSPGLAGDLAYEQYF
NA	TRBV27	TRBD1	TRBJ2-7	TGTGCCAGCAGTAAACAGGGGTCCCACGAGCAGTACTTC	CASSKQGSHEQYF
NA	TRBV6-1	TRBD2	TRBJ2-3	TGTGCCAGCAGTGGCTTCGGACTAGCGAGCACAGATACGCAGTATTTT	CASSGFGLASTDTQYF
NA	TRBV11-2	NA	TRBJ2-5	TGTGCCAGCAGCGTCGGGGGGACCCAGTACTTC	CASSVGGTQYF
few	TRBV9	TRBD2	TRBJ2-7	TGTGCCAGCAGCGCCGGGACACTTGGACTAGCGGGAGAACCCAGCTCCTACGAGCAGTACTTC	CASSAGTLGLAGEPSSYEQYF
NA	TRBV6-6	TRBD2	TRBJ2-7	TGTGCCAGCAGTTACTCGGTGACTAGCGAGGACGAGCAGTACTTC	CASSYSVTSEDEQYF
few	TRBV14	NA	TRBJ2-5	TGTGCCAGCAGCCAAGATAAGGGGTACCAAGAGACCCAGTACTTC	CASSQDKGYQETQYF
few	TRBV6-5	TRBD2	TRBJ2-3	TGTGCCAGCAGCCGACTAGCCAGCGGATCAGATACGCAGTATTTT	CASSRLASGSDTQYF
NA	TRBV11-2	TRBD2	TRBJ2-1	TGTGCCAGCATCCCCCCGGGACTAGACAATGAGCAGTTCTTC	CASIPPGLDNEQFF
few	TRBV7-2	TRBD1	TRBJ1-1	TGTGCCAGCAGTTCACAGGGGAACATGAACACTGAAGCTTTCTTT	CASSSQGNMNTEAFF
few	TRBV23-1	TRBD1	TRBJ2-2	TGCGCCAGCAGGGCCGGGACAGGGAACTCGGGGTTATGGGCCGGGGAGCTGTTTTTT	CASRAGTGNSGLWAGELFF
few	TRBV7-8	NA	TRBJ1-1	TGTGCCAGCAGCTTAGGACAGCTGAACACTGAAGCTTTCTTT	CASSLGQLNTEAFF
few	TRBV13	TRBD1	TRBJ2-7	TGTGCCAGCAGCTTGGACAGGGGAGTCTCCGAGCAGTACTTC	CASSLDRGVSEQYF
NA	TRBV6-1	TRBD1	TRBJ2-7	TGTGCCAGCAGTGAAGCGGGGACAGGGACCTACGAGCAGTACTTC	CASSEAGTGTYEQYF
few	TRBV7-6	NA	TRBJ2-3	TGTGCCAGCAGCTTAGCGCAGACAGTCTTTGGAGATACGCAGTATTTT	CASSLAQTVFGDTQYF
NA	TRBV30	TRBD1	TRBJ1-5	TGTGCCTCCCTTGGGACAGGGGACCAATATAGCAATCAGCCCCAGCATTTT	CASLGTGDQYSNQPQHF
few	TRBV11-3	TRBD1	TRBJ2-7	TGTGCCAGCAGCTTAGGACCGGGACAGGGGACCTACGAGCAGTACTTC	CASSLGPGQGTYEQYF
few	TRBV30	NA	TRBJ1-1	TGTGCCTGGAGCCACAGGGTAGACCACACTGAAGCTTTCTTT	CAWSHRVDHTEAFF
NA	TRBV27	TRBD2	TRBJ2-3	TGTGCCAGCAGTCCAATGACTAGCGGGAGGGCCCCAGATACGCAGTATTTT	CASSPMTSGRAPDTQYF
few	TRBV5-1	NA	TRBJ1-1	TGCGCCAGCAGCTTGCAGGGGAACACTGAAGCTTTCTTT	CASSLQGNTEAFF
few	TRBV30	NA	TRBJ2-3	TGTGCCTGGAGTGACCCGGCGGCTACGCAGTATTTT	CAWSDPAATQYF
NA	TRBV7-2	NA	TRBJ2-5	TGTGCCAGCAGCCCAGGGACATGGGAGACCCAGTACTTC	CASSPGTWETQYF
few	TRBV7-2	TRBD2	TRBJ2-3	TGTGCCAGCAGCTTAGCGGGACTAGCGGCTAGCACAGATACGCAGTATTTT	CASSLAGLAASTDTQYF
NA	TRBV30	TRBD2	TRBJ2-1	TGTGCCTGGAGCGACGGACTAGCCACCTACAATGAGCAGTTCTTC	CAWSDGLATYNEQFF
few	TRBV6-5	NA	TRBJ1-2	TGTGCCAGCAGTTACGGGACAAATACCCTCTATGGCTACACCTTC	CASSYGTNTLYGYTF
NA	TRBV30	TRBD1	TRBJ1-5	TGTGCCTGGAGTCGACAGGGGGAGGCGGGTCAGCCCCAGCATTTT	CAWSRQGEAGQPQHF
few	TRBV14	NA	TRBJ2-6	TGTGCCAGCAGCCAAGGGGCAGGGACACTAATCTCTGGGGCCAACGTCCTGACTTTC	CASSQGAGTLISGANVLTF
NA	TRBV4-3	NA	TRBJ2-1	TGCGCCAGCAGCCCTCAGAATGAGCAGTTCTTC	CASSPQNEQFF